Below are 12 T cell receptor beta chains sequenced from a single sample in a study of blood T cell repertoires in COVID-19. The data were produced by immunoSEQ multiplex PCR, yet TCRdb's version contains in-frame clones alone and is incomplete. The sample holds over 250,000 clones, 85% to 90% seen once. The sample taken for sequencing was PBMCs or T cells enriched from blood (not recorded which). The receptors shown here come from a woman aged 55-69 years who had recovered from COVID-19.

The chain employs TRBV4-1 and TRBJ2-4, with TRBD1 identical over 7 bases. Per germline, CDR1 MGHRA and CDR2 YSYEKL. The CDR3 loop spans 15 amino acids. The V and J ends lost 5 bases and 6 bases, in that order; junction bases with no gene match: 10. The CDR3 reads CASSGSTGTRNIQYF. The CDR3 nucleotides are TGCGCCAGCAGCGGCTCGACAGGGACGAGAAACATTCAGTACTTC.

This chain uses TRBV6-6 with TRBJ2-1; TRBD2 might be the D (5 bases). The CDR3 runs to 15 residues. Germline V gene data show CDR1 as MNHNY and CDR2 as SVGAGI (reference sequence). Between the trimmed V and J ends, which lost 3 bases and 0 bases, there was a span of 9 bases. The CDR3 DNA sequence: TGTGCCAGCAGTTATGTAGGGAGCTCCTACAATGAGCAGTTCTTC. The encoded protein is CASSYVGSSYNEQFF.

The chain carries TRBV15 and TRBJ2-1; D not certain. The germline V and J ends were trimmed by 5 bases and 4 bases, with 9 bases remaining between them. Per germline, CDR1 LNHNV and CDR2 YYDKDF (reference sequence). This CDR3 has 13 residues. CDR3 amino acids: CATSPYEYNEQFF. The CDR3 region has the DNA TGTGCCACCAGCCCCTATGAGTACAATGAGCAGTTCTTC.

This clone was picked up one time. The chain employs TRBV5-1 and TRBJ1-1, with D perhaps TRBD1 (5 bases). Germline CDR1 reads SGHRS; CDR2 reads YFSETQ. The CDR3 sequence is 14 residues long. V lost 4 bases, J lost 5 bases, and 15 bases lay in between. The DNA for the CDR3 is TGCGCCAGCAGCGGGGGGACCACTGGGACTGAAGCTTTCTTT. Protein: CASSGGTTGTEAFF.

This clone was seen only once. The chain employs TRBV6-5 and TRBJ2-7, with D possibly matching TRBD2 (6 bases). CDR1 is MNHEY and CDR2 is SVGAGI in the germline V gene. The CDR3 totals 12 residues. V was cut by 8 bases and J by 2 bases, with 10 bases left in between. The CDR3 is CASGGAAYEQYF. The CDR3 DNA reads as TGTGCCAGCGGAGGGGCAGCCTACGAGCAGTACTTC.

The J gene is TRBJ2-2, the V gene TRBV5-1, with TRBD2 matching over 9 bases. The CDR3 covers 16 residues. The J segment lost 4 bases and the V segment lost 5 bases, leaving 9 bases of the junction unmatched. From germline, CDR1 is SGHRS and CDR2 YFSETQ. The CDR3 DNA reads TGCGCCAGCAGTCCGGGGGTGACTAGCGGCACCGGGGAGCTGTTTTTT. This translates into CASSPGVTSGTGELFF.

The rearrangement joins TRBV3-1 (or the pseudogene TRBV3-2) to TRBJ1-6; TRBD1 is a possible D gene (5 bases). The V and J ends lost 6 bases and 0 bases respectively, with 12 bases between them. Germline CDR1 LGHDT, CDR2 YNNKEL (reference sequence). This CDR3 is built from 16 residues. CDR3 protein: CASRGVLSSYNSPLHF. The CDR3 nucleotides are TGTGCCAGCAGAGGGGTCTTAAGCTCCTATAATTCACCCCTCCACTTT.

As to this clone: The junction shows a germline mismatch at one end, possibly a read error. The chain has TRBV7-2 and TRBJ2-5, with D possibly matching TRBD1 (5 bases). The CDR3 has 13 amino acids. Germline assignment: CDR1 SGHTA and CDR2 FQGNSA. CDR3 sequence (DNA): TGTGCCAGCACCTTAAGACAGTCTGAGACCCAGTACTTC. It encodes CASTLRQSETQYF.

V gene TRBV7-6 combines with J gene TRBJ2-2; the match to TRBD2 covers 10 bases. Germline CDR1 is SGHVS and CDR2 is FNYEAQ. With 6 bases clipped from V and 6 bases from J, the junction kept 4 bases outside the gene matches. The length of the CDR3 is 14 residues. The CDR3 region is CASSLAGEAGELFF. The CDR3 nucleotides read TGTGCCAGCAGTCTAGCGGGGGAGGCCGGGGAGCTGTTTTTT.

The V gene is TRBV27, the J gene TRBJ1-3; possibly TRBD1 for D (5 bases). Between the trimmed V and J ends, which lost 9 bases and 0 bases, there was a span of 18 bases. CDR1 and CDR2 from the germline V gene are MNHEY and SMNVEV (reference sequence). The CDR3 spans 16 residues. For the CDR3, the DNA is TGTGCCAGTCGGGAGGGCCGGGGGAGCTCTGGAAACACCATATATTTT. Encoded protein: CASREGRGSSGNTIYF.

The chain carries TRBV6-5 and TRBJ1-1; no clear D. CDR3 length: 13 amino acids. The V gene's germline CDR1 is MNHEY and CDR2 SVGAGI. The V and J ends lost 5 bases and 11 bases respectively, with 18 bases between them. CDR3 DNA sequence: TGTGCCAGCAGTAACCCCGTGAACAGACGGGCTTTCTTT. Encoded protein: CASSNPVNRRAFF.

This clone is a singleton in its sample. This chain uses TRBV27 with TRBJ1-5; no reliable D call. CDR1 is MNHEY, CDR2 SMNVEV, per germline (reference sequence). Deletions cut 2 bases from V and 5 bases from J, with 4 bases between. The CDR3 runs to 12 residues. CDR3 bases: TGTGCCAGCAGTTTACGCGATCAGCCCCAGCATTTT. It translates to CASSLRDQPQHF.